This T cell receptor beta chain was profiled in a study of glioma-infiltrating T cells after dendritic cell vaccination. About the research overall: Dendritic cell vaccination trial patients had either newly diagnosed or recurrent glioblastoma. The vaccine used monocyte-derived dendritic cells pulsed overnight with autologous tumor lysate. Broader study findings: Patients with more pretreatment TILs had longer time to progression and survival.

The time point: after dendritic cell vaccination, including at tumor progression/relapse. PBMC were collected before vaccination, two weeks after the third vaccination, and at progression. About this clone: Its specificity is unknown.

Repertoires were generated with immunoSEQ multiplex PCR, while TCRdb's copy carries only in-frame clones and drops some. The sample consists of fewer than 60,000 clones, over 75% of them appearing once. Between the trimmed V and J ends, which lost 6 bases and 2 bases, there was a span of 13 bases. The CDR3 spans 14 residues. Germline V gene lookup returns CDR1 MNHEY and CDR2 SMNVEV (reference sequence). The sequences come from blood, collected after dendritic cell vaccination. The V and J genes are TRBV27 and TRBJ1-2, with D tentatively TRBD1 (6 bases). The sequence came from a human donor with glioblastoma. Written as DNA, the CDR3 is TGTGCCAGCAGACCCAGGGGCGCGAACTATGGCTACACCTTC. This codes for CASRPRGANYGYTF.